The 30 T cell receptor beta chains below come from one sample, sequenced in a study of blood T cell repertoires in COVID-19. Measured with immunoSEQ multiplex PCR; TCRdb has only the in-frame clones, and not every one. The sample holds about 49,000 clones; over 80% are singletons and the top ten take 10% to 15%. The sample consisted of peripheral blood. The origin of the receptors is a human donor in a cohort sampled during active COVID-19.

Comment on this clone: Germline is not matched at one junction end, which may reflect a read error. The chain uses TRBV5-1 and TRBJ1-6, with TRBD1 matching 10 bases. This CDR3 contains 18 residues. CDR1 and CDR2 from the germline V gene are SGHRS and YFSETQ. The CDR3 protein is CASSLGDRGPPYNSPLHF. The CDR3 nucleotides read TGCGCCAGCAGCTTGGGGGACAGGGGTCCTCCCTACAATTCACCCCTCCACTTT.

The gene calls are TRBV7-8 and TRBJ1-5; D is possibly TRBD1 (5 bases). Looked up from germline, CDR1 is SGHVS and CDR2 is FQNEAQ. Trimming left V 5 bases short and J 0 bases short, with 8 bases between. The CDR3 runs to 14 residues. Here the CDR3 reads CASSSRVSNQPQHF. Here the CDR3 DNA reads TGTGCCAGCAGCAGCAGGGTTAGCAATCAGCCCCAGCATTTT. The full variable domain, rest sourced from reference TRBV7-8 and TRBJ1-5, is GAGVSQSPRYKVAKRGQDVALRCDPISGHVSLFWYQQALGQGPEFLTYFQNEAQLDKSGLPSDRFFAERPEGSVSTLKIQRTQQEDSAVYLCASSSRVSNQPQHFGDGTRLSIL.

Here the CDR3 DNA reads TGTGCCAGCACCCTGGGGGGGGGTATCTCTGGAAACACCATATATTTT. Translation gives CASTLGGGISGNTIYF. The chain is built from TRBV7-9 and TRBJ1-3; TRBD1 might be the D (5 bases). This CDR3 is built from 16 residues. CDR1 and CDR2 from the germline V gene are SEHNR and FQNEAQ (reference sequence). V was cut by 7 bases and J by 0 bases, with 16 bases left in between.

The rearrangement uses TRBV30 and TRBJ2-7; a weak D match, TRBD2 (6 bases). CDR1 GTSNPN and CDR2 SVGIG come from the germline V gene (reference sequence). The CDR3 runs to 16 residues. V lost 0 bases and J 3 bases, leaving 18 bases between the germline ends. The CDR3 loop reads CAWSVGGGLSSYEQYF. In DNA, the CDR3 is TGTGCCTGGAGTGTTGGTGGAGGGCTATCGAGCTACGAGCAGTACTTC. Supplemented by reference TRBV30 and TRBJ2-7, the full variable domain reads SQTIHQWPATLVQPVGSPLSLECTVEGTSNPNLYWYRQAAGRGLQLLFYSVGIGQISSEVPQNLSASRPQDRQFILSSKKLLLSDSGFYLCAWSVGGGLSSYEQYFGPGTRLTVT.

This chain connects TRBV7-8 to TRBJ2-7; D perhaps matches TRBD2 (6 bases). The CDR3 consists of 13 residues. Germline V gene lookup returns CDR1 SGHVS and CDR2 FQNEAQ. The V and J ends lost 4 bases and 5 bases respectively, with 12 bases between them. The chain's CDR3 is CASSWGEADEQYF. The CDR3, as DNA: TGTGCCAGCAGCTGGGGGGAAGCGGACGAGCAGTACTTC.

The rearrangement links TRBV27 to TRBJ2-7; TRBD1 is a possible D gene (5 bases). The CDR3 has 14 amino acids. CDR1 is MNHEY, CDR2 SMNVEV, per germline (reference sequence). V was shortened by 2 bases and J by 1 base, with 9 bases between the two germline ends. CDR3 in amino acids: CASSLTRDSYEQYF. CDR3 in DNA: TGTGCCAGCAGTTTAACCAGGGATTCCTACGAGCAGTACTTC.

The V call is TRBV28, the J call TRBJ2-7, with D maybe TRBD2 (5 bases). The CDR3 is 13 amino acids. Trimming took off 3 bases at V and 4 bases at J, with 10 bases between the two ends. CDR1 is MDHEN and CDR2 is SYDVKM in the germline V gene. For the CDR3, the DNA is TGTGCCAGCAGTTTTTGGAGGAATTACGAGCAGTACTTC. The encoded protein is CASSFWRNYEQYF.

This clone was recorded only once. V is TRBV4-1 and J is TRBJ1-4; the D is unclear. The CDR3 runs 16 residues. V lost 2 bases and J 4 bases, leaving 14 bases between the germline ends. From germline, CDR1 is MGHRA and CDR2 YSYEKL. CDR3 sequence reads: CASSQSMARINEKLFF. CDR3 nucleotide sequence: TGCGCCAGCAGCCAATCGATGGCTCGAATTAATGAAAAACTGTTTTTT.

The rearrangement links TRBV5-1 to TRBJ1-1; 7 bases fit TRBD1. Germline-derived CDR1 and CDR2 are SGHRS and YFSETQ. CDR3 length equals 17 residues. V lost 2 bases, J lost 3 bases, and 13 bases stayed unmatched. The CDR3 loop reads CASSLEGGAGGDTEAFF. CDR3 sequence (DNA): TGCGCCAGCAGCTTAGAAGGGGGCGCCGGGGGAGACACTGAAGCTTTCTTT.

J is TRBJ1-5 and V is TRBV7-8; no reliable D call. CDR3 length: 15 amino acids. V was trimmed by 1 base and J by 4 bases, leaving 11 bases between them. The V gene's germline CDR1 is SGHVS and CDR2 FQNEAQ. CDR3 in DNA: TGTGCCAGCAGCTTAGTCAGTCATCAAAATCAGCCCCAGCATTTT. Translated, it gives CASSLVSHQNQPQHF.

The V and J genes are TRBV19 and TRBJ2-4; D perhaps matches TRBD2 (6 bases). Trimming pared 5 bases from V and 1 base from J, leaving 18 bases between. Per the germline V gene, CDR1 is LNHDA and CDR2 is SQIVND (reference sequence). This CDR3 is 17 amino acids long. CDR3 in amino acids: CASSPVPRGLAKNIQYF. CDR3 in DNA: TGTGCCAGTAGTCCCGTCCCTCGGGGGTTGGCCAAAAACATTCAGTACTTC. Combining the CDR3 with reference TRBV19 and TRBJ2-4 gives the whole variable domain DGGITQSPKYLFRKEGQNVTLSCEQNLNHDAMYWYRQDPGQGLRLIYYSQIVNDFQKGDIAEGYSVSREKKESFPLTVTSAQKNPTAFYLCASSPVPRGLAKNIQYFGAGTRLSVL.

This chain links TRBV18 with TRBJ2-7; 7 nucleotides line up with TRBD1. This CDR3 has 15 amino acids. CDR1 and CDR2 from the germline V gene are KGHSH and LQKENI. V lost 3 bases and J lost 6; bases outside the gene matches: 11. CDR3 nucleotide sequence: TGTGCCAGCTCACCGCTTCCGGGACAGAGACCCGAGCAGTACTTC. Protein sequence: CASSPLPGQRPEQYF.

The CDR3 here is CASSPQTGYEQYF. CDR3 sequence (DNA): TGTGCCAGCAGCCCCCAGACTGGATACGAGCAGTACTTC. This chain joins TRBV7-8 and TRBJ2-7; D is ambiguous. There are 13 residues in the CDR3. Germline assignment: CDR1 SGHVS and CDR2 FQNEAQ. Trimming removed 5 bases at V and 4 bases at J, with 12 bases between.

The rearrangement uses TRBV10-3 and TRBJ1-5; D perhaps matches TRBD1 (6 bases). The germline V and J ends were trimmed by 0 bases and 7 bases, with 13 bases remaining between them. The V gene's germline CDR1 is ENHRY and CDR2 SYGVKD. This CDR3 has 15 residues. The CDR3 DNA is TGTGCCATCAGTGAGTCCAGGGGAAGTACGCAGCCCCAGCATTTT. This codes for CAISESRGSTQPQHF.

In this sample, this clone turned up a few times. The CDR3 here is CASSRDSLYNEQFF. CDR3 bases: TGTGCCAGCAGCCGGGACAGCCTTTACAATGAGCAGTTCTTC. The chain links TRBV11-3 to TRBJ2-1; 7 nucleotides match TRBD1. Trimming removed 5 bases from V and 4 bases from J; junction bases left unmatched: 5. CDR1 is SGHNT and CDR2 is YENEEA in the germline V gene. This CDR3 contains 14 residues.

The gene calls are TRBV6-2 or TRBV6-3 and TRBJ1-1, with D possibly being TRBD1 (5 bases). V was trimmed by 5 bases and J by 7 bases, leaving 11 bases between them. Germline CDR1 MNHEY, CDR2 SVGEGT. This CDR3 is built from 12 residues. The CDR3, as DNA: TGTGCCAGCAGTAGGCCGGGACTTGAAGCTTTCTTT. Amino acid sequence: CASSRPGLEAFF.

The gene calls are TRBV6-5 and TRBJ2-7, with D hard to call. V dropped 6 bases and J dropped 6 bases, with 15 bases sitting between them. Germline V lookup: CDR1 MNHEY, CDR2 SVGAGI. This CDR3 is built from 13 residues. The DNA of the CDR3 is TGTGCCAGCAGCCCCCGGCAGGATCGCGAGCAGTACTTC. Its translation: CASSPRQDREQYF.

This chain joins TRBV2 and TRBJ1-2, with 9 bases that match TRBD1. Germline CDR1 and CDR2: SNHLY and FYNNEI. Trimming took 8 bases from V and 4 from J; bases not matched to a gene: 8. This CDR3 is 14 amino acids long. The CDR3 protein is CASGIQQGAYGYTF. The CDR3 DNA is TGTGCCAGCGGGATTCAACAGGGGGCCTATGGCTACACCTTC.

This chain connects TRBV25-1 to TRBJ2-1; D is uncertain. Germline V gene lookup returns CDR1 MGHDK and CDR2 SYGVNS. The CDR3 runs 13 residues. Deletions cut 0 bases from V and 9 bases from J, with 9 bases between. Here the CDR3 DNA reads TGTGCCAGCAGTGAATACAGCCCGGGTGAGCAGTTCTTC. The encoded protein is CASSEYSPGEQFF.

The chain carries TRBV7-9 and TRBJ1-6, with D perhaps TRBD1 (6 bases). In germline, CDR1 is SEHNR, CDR2 FQNEAQ (reference sequence). CDR3 size: 19 residues. V lost 5 bases to trimming and J lost 7 bases, with 27 bases between them. The DNA for the CDR3 is TGTGCCAGCAGCACCGCAGGGGTGATTAATCCCCCCCCCAATTCACCCCTCCACTTT. As protein: CASSTAGVINPPPNSPLHF.

The chain carries TRBV2 and TRBJ2-7; D might be TRBD2 (7 bases). This CDR3 region has 20 residues. V was clipped by 10 bases and J by 0 bases, with 34 bases between them. CDR1 and CDR2 from the germline V gene are SNHLY and FYNNEI. The CDR3 region has the DNA TGTGCCACAACCCCTCGGGGGGCAGTAACTAAATCCCTATCCTCCTACGAGCAGTACTTC. It yields the protein CATTPRGAVTKSLSSYEQYF.

The genes are TRBV6-5 and TRBJ2-1, with 10 bases that match TRBD2. J gave up 6 bases and V 0 bases, and 5 bases lay outside the gene matches. Germline assignment: CDR1 MNHEY and CDR2 SVGAGI. The CDR3 contains 16 residues. CDR3 coding DNA: TGTGCCAGCAGTTACTCTAGCGGGGGGCGCGTCAATGAGCAGTTCTTC. Translation gives CASSYSSGGRVNEQFF.

Concerning this clone: Germline is not matched at one junction end, which may reflect a read error. The V call is TRBV6-5, the J call TRBJ2-5; D is unresolved. The V gene's germline CDR1 is MNHEY and CDR2 SVGAGI. The CDR3 loop spans 11 amino acids. CDR3 sequence (DNA): TGTGCCAGCAGGACGCCAGAGGCCCAGTACTTC. This sequence encodes CASRTPEAQYF.

The J gene is TRBJ2-7, the V gene TRBV19, with TRBD2 identical over 8 bases. J lost 4 bases, V lost 7 bases, and 6 bases had no gene match. Germline loops: CDR1 LNHDA, CDR2 SQIVND (reference sequence). The CDR3 spans 13 residues. The CDR3 region has the DNA TGTGCCAGTACGGGGGGGCATCGGTACGAGCAGTACTTC. It encodes CASTGGHRYEQYF.

The chain has TRBV7-2 and TRBJ1-4, with 9 bases lining up with TRBD1. J lost 7 bases, V lost 5 bases, and 5 bases had no gene match. The CDR3 is 14 amino acids. The germline V gene encodes CDR1 SGHTA and CDR2 FQGNSA. The CDR3 nucleotides read TGTGCCAGCAGCCTAGACAGGGGGTTTGAAAAACTGTTTTTT. This translates into CASSLDRGFEKLFF.

In DNA, the CDR3 is TGCGCCAGCAGCTTAAATCCGGGACAGGGTCTCTACGAGCAGTACTTC. Residues: CASSLNPGQGLYEQYF. The chain joins TRBV5-1 to TRBJ2-7, with 9 bases fitting TRBD1. This CDR3 has 16 residues. Germline CDR1 reads SGHRS; CDR2 reads YFSETQ. The junction had 9 bases not matched to a gene; V was cut back by 2 bases and J by 3 bases.

The chain uses TRBV3-1 (or the pseudogene TRBV3-2) and TRBJ1-5, with 11 positions matching TRBD1. V was pared by 4 bases and J by 5 bases, with 4 bases of the junction left unmatched. In germline, CDR1 is LGHDT, CDR2 YNNKEL (reference sequence). This CDR3 spans 15 amino acids. The CDR3 sequence is CASSPDRGHDQPQHF. CDR3 in DNA: TGTGCCAGCAGCCCGGACAGGGGGCACGATCAGCCCCAGCATTTT.

This clone was observed a few times. The V and J genes are TRBV10-2 and TRBJ1-2; 11 bases line up with TRBD1. Germline lookup yields CDR1 WSHSY and CDR2 SAAADI. This CDR3 is 15 amino acids long. V trimming: 10 bases; J trimming: 5 bases; junction bases outside the gene matches: 12. CDR3 protein: CATITGTGGSYGYTF. The CDR3 DNA sequence: TGCGCCACGATTACCGGGACAGGGGGTTCGTATGGCTACACCTTC.

The V call is TRBV4-1, the J call TRBJ1-2; TRBD1 might be the D (6 bases). Trimming removed 0 bases at V and 2 bases at J, with 22 bases between. CDR3 length: 19 amino acids. Germline-derived CDR1 and CDR2 are MGHRA and YSYEKL. The CDR3 is CASSQDATGYQVENYGYTF. The CDR3 DNA reads as TGCGCCAGCAGCCAAGATGCAACAGGGTACCAAGTCGAAAACTATGGCTACACCTTC.

The CDR3 DNA reads as TGTGCCAGCAGGAACAGGGCTGCGGGAAACACCATATATTTT. Translated: CASRNRAAGNTIYF. This chain joins TRBV2 and TRBJ1-3, with D possibly being TRBD1 (6 bases). The ends were cut back, 6 bases at V and 4 bases at J, with 13 bases in the middle. Germline CDR1 is SNHLY and CDR2 is FYNNEI. The CDR3 totals 14 residues.